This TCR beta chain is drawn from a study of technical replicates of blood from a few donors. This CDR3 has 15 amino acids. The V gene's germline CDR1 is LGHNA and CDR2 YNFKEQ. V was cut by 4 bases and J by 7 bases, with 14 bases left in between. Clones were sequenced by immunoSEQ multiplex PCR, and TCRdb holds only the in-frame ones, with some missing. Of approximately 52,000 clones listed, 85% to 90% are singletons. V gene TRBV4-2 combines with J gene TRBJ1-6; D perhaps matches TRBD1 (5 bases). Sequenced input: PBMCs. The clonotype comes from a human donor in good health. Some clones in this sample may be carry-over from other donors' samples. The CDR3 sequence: CASSRLRDGNSPLHF. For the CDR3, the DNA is TGTGCCAGCAGCCGACTCAGGGATGGGAATTCACCCCTCCACTTT.